The 17 T cell receptor beta chains below were found in one sample sequenced in a study of T cell responses to AZD1222 COVID-19 vaccine. Repertoires were generated with immunoSEQ multiplex PCR, while TCRdb's copy carries only in-frame clones and drops some. The sample gives tens of thousands of clones, 89% of which show up once; more than 14% is in the top ten. The sample was peripheral blood, taken 28 days after the second AZD1222 dose. These receptors were obtained from an adult who received the AZD1222 COVID-19 vaccine.

The count of this clone is one. The chain employs TRBV29-1 and TRBJ2-3, with a weak D call TRBD2 (5 bases). The CDR3 spans 12 residues. V dropped 6 bases and J dropped 4 bases, with 11 bases sitting between them. CDR1 and CDR2 (germline): SQVTM, ANQGSEA. CDR3 residues: CSVQPGADTQYF. CDR3 DNA: TGCAGCGTCCAACCCGGGGCAGATACGCAGTATTTT.

V gene TRBV7-8 combines with J gene TRBJ2-7; D not certain. The V end lost 0 bases, the J end lost 3 bases, and 9 bases lay between the germline ends. There are 14 residues in the CDR3. CDR1 and CDR2 (germline): SGHVS, FQNEAQ. DNA for the CDR3: TGTGCCAGCAGCTTAGCGCGGCAGAACTACGAGCAGTACTTC. It codes for CASSLARQNYEQYF.

This clone was seen just once. The chain recombines TRBV28 with TRBJ1-1, with D perhaps matching TRBD1 (5 bases). Germline V gene sequence: CDR1 MDHEN, CDR2 SYDVKM. The V gene lost 6 bases and the J gene lost 7 bases, with 21 bases spanning the gap. The CDR3 contains 15 residues. CDR3 DNA: TGTGCCAGCAGACCTGCGGGACGCGTAAGAGGTGAAGCTTTCTTT. Its protein is CASRPAGRVRGEAFF.

V is TRBV30 and J is TRBJ2-5; 7 bases match TRBD1. The CDR3 extends over 14 amino acids. Trimming at V came to 4 bases and at J to 4 bases, leaving 9 bases not matched to a gene. Germline values: CDR1 GTSNPN, CDR2 SVGIG (reference sequence). In DNA form, the CDR3 reads TGTGCCTGGACAGGGGGTTTCAACTCAGAGACCCAGTACTTC. Protein product: CAWTGGFNSETQYF.

V usage is TRBV5-1 and J usage is TRBJ2-4, with unresolved D. With 3 bases removed from V and 0 bases from J, the gap between germline ends came to 7 bases. Per germline, CDR1 SGHRS and CDR2 YFSETQ. The CDR3 is made up of 14 amino acids. The CDR3 loop is CASSSQLAKNIQYF. CDR3 bases: TGCGCCAGCAGCTCCCAATTAGCCAAAAACATTCAGTACTTC.

This chain uses TRBV6-5 with TRBJ2-1; 11 nucleotides agree with TRBD2. Germline assignment: CDR1 MNHEY and CDR2 SVGAGI. The V gene end was trimmed by 0 bases and the J gene end by 4 bases; junction bases not matched to a gene: 2. There are 16 residues in the CDR3. Here the CDR3 DNA reads TGTGCCAGCAGTTACTCTGGGACTAGCGGATACAATGAGCAGTTCTTC. The encoded protein is CASSYSGTSGYNEQFF.

The J gene is TRBJ2-1, the V gene TRBV19; 16 bases agree with TRBD2. The CDR3 runs 15 residues. With 7 bases clipped from V and 9 bases from J, the junction kept 6 bases outside the gene matches. The germline V gene encodes CDR1 LNHDA and CDR2 SQIVND (reference sequence). Written as DNA, the CDR3 is TGTGCCAGTACCCTTGGGACTAGCGGGAGGGGTGAGCAGTTCTTC. It specifies CASTLGTSGRGEQFF.

A note on this clone: Relative to the germline gene, one junction end is altered; a read error may explain this. The rearrangement links TRBV18 to TRBJ2-5; D is perhaps TRBD2 (5 bases). This CDR3 spans 12 amino acids. Germline CDR1 and CDR2: KGHSH and LQKENI. The CDR3 here is CASSPPEEPANF. The CDR3 coding sequence is TGTGCCAGCTCACCACCGGAGGAGCCCGCTAACTTC.

The gene calls are TRBV6-5 and TRBJ2-1; 10 nucleotides align to TRBD2. The CDR3 runs to 14 residues. V was clipped by 4 bases and J by 7 bases; unmatched bases: 4. The germline V gene has CDR1 MNHEY and CDR2 SVGAGI. The CDR3 loop is CASSWLLAGNEQFF. Written as DNA, the CDR3 is TGTGCCAGCAGTTGGCTACTAGCGGGAAATGAGCAGTTCTTC.

The chain links TRBV6-5 to TRBJ1-4; D is perhaps TRBD1 (6 bases). Germline lookup yields CDR1 MNHEY and CDR2 SVGAGI. The V end lost 8 bases, the J end lost 0 bases, and 7 bases lay between the germline ends. This CDR3 contains 13 residues. The CDR3 sequence is CASGQSTNEKLFF. CDR3 sequence (DNA): TGTGCCAGCGGACAGTCAACTAATGAAAAACTGTTTTTT.

The rearrangement uses TRBV4-1 and TRBJ1-2; maybe TRBD1 (6 bases). Germline V gene lookup returns CDR1 MGHRA and CDR2 YSYEKL. This CDR3 comprises 15 residues. V was shortened by 4 bases and J by 2 bases, with 14 bases between the two germline ends. CDR3 region: CASSPRDTGNYGYTF. The CDR3 DNA sequence: TGCGCCAGCAGCCCTCGGGACACCGGCAACTATGGCTACACCTTC.

This clone was observed once. The V and J genes are TRBV29-1 and TRBJ2-1; 13 nucleotides line up with TRBD2. J gave up 4 bases and V 6 bases, and 9 bases lay outside the gene matches. Germline assignment: CDR1 SQVTM and CDR2 ANQGSEA. This CDR3 has 16 amino acids. The CDR3 DNA sequence: TGCAGCGTCCGCCCTAGGACTAGCGGGGGATACAATGAGCAGTTCTTC. Amino acids: CSVRPRTSGGYNEQFF.

The chain carries TRBV27 and TRBJ2-3; 7 nucleotides line up with TRBD2. This CDR3 spans 19 amino acids. With 5 bases clipped from V and 2 bases from J, the junction kept 19 bases outside the gene matches. CDR1 and CDR2 (germline): MNHEY, SMNVEV (reference sequence). Here the CDR3 DNA reads TGTGCCAGCAGTCCACAAACGGGAACTACGCTAGCGGTCACAGATACGCAGTATTTT. Translated, it gives CASSPQTGTTLAVTDTQYF.

The gene calls are TRBV24-1 and TRBJ1-1, with D tentatively TRBD1 (6 bases). The CDR3 is made up of 13 amino acids. V was cut by 6 bases and J by 5 bases, with 12 bases left in between. Looked up from germline, CDR1 is KGHDR and CDR2 is SFDVKD. The CDR3 loop is CATSPGDWTEAFF. DNA for the CDR3: TGTGCCACCAGTCCAGGGGATTGGACTGAAGCTTTCTTT.

V usage is TRBV27 and J usage is TRBJ1-6; D uncertain. Trimming left V 8 bases short and J 7 bases short, with 12 bases between. CDR1 and CDR2 from the germline V gene are MNHEY and SMNVEV (reference sequence). The CDR3 consists of 13 residues. The CDR3 reads CASQERRNSPLHF. CDR3 sequence (DNA): TGTGCCAGCCAAGAGCGCCGCAATTCACCCCTCCACTTT.

The table lists this clone with a count of one. This sequence joins TRBV10-3 and TRBJ1-2; no clear D. The CDR3 length is 12 residues. Trimming took off 7 bases at V and 1 base at J, with 7 bases between the two ends. The germline V gene encodes CDR1 ENHRY and CDR2 SYGVKD. The CDR3 bases are TGTGCCATCACCGAGGGTAACTATGGCTACACCTTC. Translation gives CAITEGNYGYTF.

The gene calls are TRBV20-1 and TRBJ2-3; TRBD2 matches 10 bases. CDR3 length equals 17 residues. Trimming cost V 3 bases and J 1 base; bases outside gene matches: 10. Germline-derived CDR1 and CDR2 are DFQATT and SNEGSKA (reference sequence). The CDR3, as DNA: TGCAGTGCTAGTGCTTTAGCGGGAGGCGGGGGCACAGATACGCAGTATTTT. Amino acid sequence: CSASALAGGGGTDTQYF.